This T cell receptor beta chain appears in the sequencing data of a study of CD8 T cells in ankylosing spondylitis. Points from the study as a whole: Reported data indicate significant enrichment of disease-linked clones within matched ankylosing spondylitis synovial fluid. Several highly homologous variants made up a TCR beta motif, and this motif appeared characteristic of ankylosing spondylitis blood.

Turning to this clonotype: As yet, its antigen is unknown.

CDR1 LGHNA and CDR2 YSLEER come from the germline V gene. The V and J ends lost 0 bases and 0 bases respectively, with 12 bases between them. The CDR3 contains 16 residues. Preparation of TCR beta libraries was done by quantitative 5'-RACE with molecular barcodes. TCRdb redid the calling of the 5' RACE reads with MiXCR, one entry per CDR3 protein. The sample contains around 150,000 distinct CDR3 sequences, around 42% of which appear only once. The chain is built from TRBV4-3 and TRBJ2-7; D may be TRBD1 or TRBD2 (6 bases each). The sequencing sample was made of synovial fluid, either unsorted or a sorted T cell fraction (not recorded which). The TCR was taken from a male donor with ankylosing spondylitis. CDR3 residues: CASSQEVGGSSYEQYF. The CDR3 nucleotides are TGCGCCAGCAGCCAAGAAGTAGGGGGGAGCTCCTACGAGCAGTACTTC.